The present T cell receptor beta chain was sequenced within a study of OX40 agonist ivuxolimab in advanced cancers. Study information: Three patients, one with hepatocellular carcinoma and two with cutaneous melanoma, achieved partial responses. General observations from the study: CD4+ T cells averaged fewer expanded clones than CD8+ T cells.

V was clipped by 5 bases and J by 6 bases; unmatched bases: 12. In germline, CDR1 is SGHVS, CDR2 FNYEAQ. The CDR3 is made up of 16 amino acids. With regard to this clone: Its specificity is unknown.

TCRdb's copy holds only in-frame clones and misses some; the assay was immunoSEQ multiplex PCR. The sample records 42,000 or so clones, about 86% being singletons. The source material was CD4+ or CD8+ T cells sorted from blood, sampled in a trial of the OX40 agonist ivuxolimab. This clonotype was obtained from an adult with an advanced solid tumor such as melanoma, head and neck, liver or kidney cancer. The V gene is TRBV7-6, the J gene TRBJ2-1, with 8 positions matching TRBD2. CDR3: CASSPYRAGGRNEQFF. Written as DNA, the CDR3 is TGTGCCAGCAGCCCCTACCGTGCGGGGGGTCGCAATGAGCAGTTCTTC.